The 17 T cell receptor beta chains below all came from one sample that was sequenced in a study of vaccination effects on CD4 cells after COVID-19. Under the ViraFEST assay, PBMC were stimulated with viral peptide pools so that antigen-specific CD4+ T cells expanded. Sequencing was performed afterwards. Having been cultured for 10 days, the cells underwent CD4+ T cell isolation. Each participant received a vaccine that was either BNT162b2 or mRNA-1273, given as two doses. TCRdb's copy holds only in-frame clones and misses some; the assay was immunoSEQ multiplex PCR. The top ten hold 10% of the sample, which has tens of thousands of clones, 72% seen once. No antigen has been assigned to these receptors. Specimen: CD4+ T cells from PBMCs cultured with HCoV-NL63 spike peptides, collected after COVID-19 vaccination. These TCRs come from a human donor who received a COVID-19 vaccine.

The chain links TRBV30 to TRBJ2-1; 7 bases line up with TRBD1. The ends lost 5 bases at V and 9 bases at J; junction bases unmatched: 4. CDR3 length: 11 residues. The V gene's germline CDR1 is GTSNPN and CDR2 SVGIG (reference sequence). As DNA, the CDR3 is TGTGCCTGGGGAAACAGGGGTGAGCAGTTCTTC. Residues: CAWGNRGEQFF.

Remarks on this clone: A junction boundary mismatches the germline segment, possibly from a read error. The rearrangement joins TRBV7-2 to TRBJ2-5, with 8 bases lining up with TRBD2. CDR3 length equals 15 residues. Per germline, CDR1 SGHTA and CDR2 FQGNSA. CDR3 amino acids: CASRSTSGAQGTQYF. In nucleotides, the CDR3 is TGTGCCAGCAGATCTACTAGCGGTGCCCAAGGGACCCAGTACTTC.

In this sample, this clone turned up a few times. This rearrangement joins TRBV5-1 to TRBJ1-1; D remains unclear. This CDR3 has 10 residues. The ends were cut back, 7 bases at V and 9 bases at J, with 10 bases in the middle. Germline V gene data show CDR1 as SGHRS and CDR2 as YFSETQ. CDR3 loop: CASPPFKAFF. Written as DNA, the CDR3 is TGCGCCAGCCCCCCCTTTAAAGCTTTCTTT.

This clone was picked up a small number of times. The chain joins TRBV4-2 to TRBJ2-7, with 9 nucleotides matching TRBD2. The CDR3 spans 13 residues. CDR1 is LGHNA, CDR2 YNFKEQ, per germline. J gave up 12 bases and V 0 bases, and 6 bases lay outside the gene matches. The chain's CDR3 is CASSQDSSGGLYF. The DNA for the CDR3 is TGTGCCAGCAGCCAAGATAGTAGCGGGGGACTGTACTTC.

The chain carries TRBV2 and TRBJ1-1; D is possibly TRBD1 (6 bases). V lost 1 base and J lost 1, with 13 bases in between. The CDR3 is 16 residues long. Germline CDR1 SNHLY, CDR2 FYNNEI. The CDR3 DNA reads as TGTGCCAGCAGTGAAGGCTGGGACATTCCGAACACTGAAGCTTTCTTT. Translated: CASSEGWDIPNTEAFF.

This CDR3 reads CASSLEGTSYNEQFF. CDR3 coding DNA: TGCGCCAGCAGCTTGGAAGGGACTAGCTACAATGAGCAGTTCTTC. V and J are TRBV5-1 and TRBJ2-1; 8 positions agree with TRBD2. With V trimmed by 0 bases and J by 3 bases, 2 bases remained unmatched. Germline V gives CDR1 SGHRS, CDR2 YFSETQ. CDR3 size: 15 residues.

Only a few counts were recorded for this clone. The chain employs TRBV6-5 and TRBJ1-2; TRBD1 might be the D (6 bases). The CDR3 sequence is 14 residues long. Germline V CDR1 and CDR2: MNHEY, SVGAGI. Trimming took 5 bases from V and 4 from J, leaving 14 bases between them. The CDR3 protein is CASSQQGVSYGYTF. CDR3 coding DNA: TGTGCCAGCAGTCAACAGGGAGTCAGCTATGGCTACACCTTC.

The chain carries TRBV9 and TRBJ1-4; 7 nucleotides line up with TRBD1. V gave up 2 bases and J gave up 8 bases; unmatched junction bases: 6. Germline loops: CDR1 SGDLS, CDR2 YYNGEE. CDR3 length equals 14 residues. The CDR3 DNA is TGTGCCAGCAGCGTCGGGACAGTTGGCGAAAAACTGTTTTTT. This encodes CASSVGTVGEKLFF.

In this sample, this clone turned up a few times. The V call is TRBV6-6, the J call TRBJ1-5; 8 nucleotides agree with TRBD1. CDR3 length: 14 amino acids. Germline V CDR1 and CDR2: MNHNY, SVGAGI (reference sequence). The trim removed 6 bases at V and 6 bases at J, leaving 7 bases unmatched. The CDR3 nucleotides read TGTGCCAGCAGATTAACAGGGGGTGGTCAGCCCCAGCATTTT. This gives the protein CASRLTGGGQPQHF.

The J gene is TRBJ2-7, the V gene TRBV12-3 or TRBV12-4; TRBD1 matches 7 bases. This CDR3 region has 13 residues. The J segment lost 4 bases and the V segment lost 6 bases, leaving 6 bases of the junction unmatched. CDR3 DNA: TGTGCCAGCAGATCCGGGACAGAGTACGAGCAGTACTTC. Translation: CASRSGTEYEQYF.

The CDR3 reads CASSPGIEDQPQHF. The DNA for the CDR3 is TGTGCCAGCAGCCCCGGGATAGAGGATCAGCCCCAGCATTTT. The J gene is TRBJ1-5, the V gene TRBV5-6; D not certain. Trimming pared 4 bases from V and 5 bases from J, leaving 13 bases between. Germline V CDR1 and CDR2: SGHDT, YYEEEE. There are 14 residues in the CDR3. Full variable domain (missing parts from reference TRBV5-6 and TRBJ1-5): DAGVTQSPTHLIKTRGQQVTLRCSPKSGHDTVSWYQQALGQGPQFIFQYYEEEERQRGNFPDRFSGHQFPNYSSELNVNALLLGDSALYLCASSPGIEDQPQHFGDGTRLSIL.

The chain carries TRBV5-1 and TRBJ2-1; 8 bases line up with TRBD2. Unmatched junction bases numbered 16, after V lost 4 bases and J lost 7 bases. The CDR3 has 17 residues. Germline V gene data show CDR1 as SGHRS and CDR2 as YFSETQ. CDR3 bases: TGCGCCAGCAGCCCACGGTTTGATAGCGGGATTAGGAATGAGCAGTTCTTC. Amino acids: CASSPRFDSGIRNEQFF.

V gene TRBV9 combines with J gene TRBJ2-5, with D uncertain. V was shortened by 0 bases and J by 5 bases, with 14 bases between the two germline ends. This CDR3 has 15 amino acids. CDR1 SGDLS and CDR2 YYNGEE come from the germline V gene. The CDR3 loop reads CASSVASGMWETQYF. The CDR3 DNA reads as TGTGCCAGCAGCGTAGCGAGTGGGATGTGGGAGACCCAGTACTTC.

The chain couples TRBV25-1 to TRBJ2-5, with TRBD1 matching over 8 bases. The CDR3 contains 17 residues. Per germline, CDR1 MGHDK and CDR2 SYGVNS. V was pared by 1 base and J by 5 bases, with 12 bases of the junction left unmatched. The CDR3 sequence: CASSELAPGQGWETQYF. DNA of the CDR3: TGTGCCAGCAGTGAATTAGCCCCCGGACAGGGCTGGGAGACCCAGTACTTC.

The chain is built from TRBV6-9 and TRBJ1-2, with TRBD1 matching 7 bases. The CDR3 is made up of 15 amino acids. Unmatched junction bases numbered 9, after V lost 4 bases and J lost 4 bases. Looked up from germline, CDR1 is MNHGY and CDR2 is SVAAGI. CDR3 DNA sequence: TGTGCCAGCAGTTTTTGGACAGGACGTGGCTATGGCTACACCTTC. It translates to CASSFWTGRGYGYTF.

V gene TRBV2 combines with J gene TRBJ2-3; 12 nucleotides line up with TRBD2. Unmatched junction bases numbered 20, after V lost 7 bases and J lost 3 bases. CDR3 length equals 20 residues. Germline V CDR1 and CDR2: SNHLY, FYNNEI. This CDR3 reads CASKRGVGTVLAGGTDTQYF. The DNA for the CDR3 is TGTGCCAGCAAGCGGGGTGTCGGGACGGTGCTAGCGGGGGGGACAGATACGCAGTATTTT.

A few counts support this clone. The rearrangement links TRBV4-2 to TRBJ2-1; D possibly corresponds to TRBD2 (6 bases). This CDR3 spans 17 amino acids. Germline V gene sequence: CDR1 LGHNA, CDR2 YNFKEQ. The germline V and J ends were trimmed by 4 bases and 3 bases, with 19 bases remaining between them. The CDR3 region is CASSREPPGASYNEQFF. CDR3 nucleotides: TGTGCCAGCAGCCGCGAACCACCGGGAGCAAGCTACAATGAGCAGTTCTTC.